What follows are 9 T cell receptor beta chains derived from one specimen sequenced in a study of response to subunit inactivated influenza vaccine. TCRdb re-called the RT-PCR reads with MiXCR, one entry per CDR3 protein. In the table there are over 750,000 distinct CDR3 sequences, around 20% of which are singletons. The sample here was PBMCs from blood, taken 4 to 6 days after vaccination. Receptor source: a man over 45 who received an inactivated influenza vaccine.

A few counts support this clonotype. The rearrangement links TRBV20-1 to TRBJ2-7; 14 bases match TRBD2. Germline CDR1 DFQATT, CDR2 SNEGSKA (reference sequence). This CDR3 spans 19 amino acids. V shed 0 bases, J shed 0 bases, and the junction held 10 bases outside the gene matches. DNA for the CDR3: TGCAGTGCTAGAGATATCGGGACTAGCGGGAGTCCAGGCTCCTACGAGCAGTACTTC. Amino acids: CSARDIGTSGSPGSYEQYF.

The chain joins TRBV4-2 to TRBJ1-2; no clear D. There are 14 residues in the CDR3. The ends were cut back, 4 bases at V and 8 bases at J, with 17 bases in the middle. Germline lookup yields CDR1 LGHNA and CDR2 YNFKEQ. The CDR3 DNA reads as TGTGCCAGCAGCCTAGGAGGGCGATCGGAGGGCTACACCTTC. Translation gives CASSLGGRSEGYTF.

This chain joins TRBV10-3 and TRBJ2-1, with TRBD1 matching 7 bases. This CDR3 region has 17 residues. The V gene's germline CDR1 is ENHRY and CDR2 SYGVKD. Trimming removed 4 bases from V and 8 bases from J; junction bases left unmatched: 17. The DNA for the CDR3 is TGTGCCATCAGTGGGCCAGGGGGTCTTGGGGTCTCATATGAGCAGTTCTTC. As protein: CAISGPGGLGVSYEQFF.

This clonotype was detected a few times. The J gene is TRBJ2-7, the V gene TRBV20-1, with 9 bases lining up with TRBD2. The CDR3 consists of 14 residues. V lost 3 bases and J lost 0; bases outside the gene matches: 3. CDR1 and CDR2 (germline): DFQATT, SNEGSKA (reference sequence). CDR3 protein: CSARTSGFSYEQYF. The CDR3 DNA reads TGCAGTGCTAGGACTAGCGGCTTCTCCTACGAGCAGTACTTC.

The chain is built from TRBV12-3 or TRBV12-4 and TRBJ2-7; D remains unclear. V was pared by 2 bases and J by 5 bases, with 13 bases between. This CDR3 is 14 amino acids long. The CDR3 sequence is CASSLSSLENEQYF. CDR3 in DNA: TGTGCCAGCAGTTTAAGTTCCCTGGAAAACGAGCAGTACTTC.

The chain couples TRBV4-3 to TRBJ2-2; weak D call: TRBD1 (5 bases). The germline V and J ends were trimmed by 0 bases and 1 base, with 12 bases remaining between them. Germline loops: CDR1 LGHNA, CDR2 YSLEER. CDR3 length: 17 residues. CDR3 in amino acids: CASSQESVTVNTGELFF. CDR3 DNA sequence: TGCGCCAGCAGCCAAGAGAGTGTGACAGTGAACACCGGGGAGCTGTTTTTT.

This clonotype was counted between two and nine times. The chain links TRBV11-1 to TRBJ2-1, with TRBD2 as a possible D gene (6 bases). Between the trimmed V and J ends, which lost 0 bases and 3 bases, there was a span of 21 bases. The CDR3 sequence is 19 residues long. Germline V CDR1 and CDR2: SGHAT, FQDESV (reference sequence). The CDR3 reads CASSLAHGRSLGFYNEQFF. The CDR3 DNA is TGTGCCAGCAGCTTAGCTCATGGGAGGTCCCTAGGGTTCTACAATGAGCAGTTCTTC.

The V and J genes are TRBV28 and TRBJ1-2; D possibly corresponds to TRBD1 (6 bases). From germline, CDR1 is MDHEN and CDR2 SYDVKM. The ends were cut back, 6 bases at V and 4 bases at J, with 12 bases in the middle. The CDR3 consists of 13 residues. Here the CDR3 reads CASRPGTLYGYTF. In nucleotides, the CDR3 is TGTGCCAGCAGACCCGGGACACTCTATGGCTACACCTTC.

V and J are TRBV11-2 and TRBJ1-4; 10 bases are a match to TRBD1. The CDR3 is 14 residues long. J lost 7 bases, V lost 6 bases, and 5 bases had no gene match. The V gene's germline CDR1 is SGHAT and CDR2 FQNNGV. The CDR3 coding sequence is TGTGCCAGCAGGTCCGGGACAGGGGTTGAAAAACTGTTTTTT. The encoded protein is CASRSGTGVEKLFF.